The next 9 T cell receptor beta chains were all read from a single sample in a study of T-cell memory formation after mild COVID-19. TCRdb used MiXCR to reprocess the 5' RACE reads, holding one entry per CDR3 protein. This sample yields 85,000 to 120,000 distinct CDR3 sequences, of which over 15% are seen a single time; 28% belongs to the top ten. The sample consisted of PBMCs or a T cell subset sorted from them (not recorded which). All receptors derive from an adult woman who had mild COVID-19 (a few samples of this study predate the infection). Cell type and time point are not known.

This clonotype was counted only a few times. The chain carries TRBV12-3 or TRBV12-4 and TRBJ1-4; D possibly corresponds to TRBD1 (6 bases). This CDR3 comprises 14 residues. Trimming took off 2 bases at V and 6 bases at J, with 10 bases between the two ends. CDR3 protein: CASSLSGGHEKLFF. The CDR3 DNA reads as TGTGCCAGCAGTTTATCTGGGGGCCATGAAAAACTGTTTTTT.

Note on this clonotype: This may arise from a read error, as a much more abundant clone is one base away. V usage is TRBV5-5 and J usage is TRBJ2-7; D remains unclear. Per germline, CDR1 SGHKS and CDR2 YYEKEE (reference sequence). Deletions cut 3 bases from V and 2 bases from J, with 6 bases between. This CDR3 region has 12 residues. CDR3 sequence reads: CASSYGTYEQYF. For the CDR3, the DNA is TGTGCCAGCAGCTATGGAACCTACGAGCAGTACTTC.

The chain couples TRBV27 to TRBJ2-5; D gene unclear. The CDR3 has 15 residues. The germline CDR1 and CDR2 sequences are MNHEY and SMNVEV (reference sequence). V lost 3 bases to trimming and J lost 4 bases, with 15 bases between them. The CDR3 DNA reads as TGTGCCAGCAGTTTGGGAACCTTGCCCAGAGAGACCCAGTACTTC. Protein: CASSLGTLPRETQYF.

The rearrangement links TRBV12-3 or TRBV12-4 to TRBJ2-2; no reliable D call. The CDR3 is 14 residues long. Trimming cost V 6 bases and J 6 bases, with 14 bases left between them. The CDR3: CASSFGSGPGELFF. The CDR3 coding sequence is TGTGCCAGCAGCTTTGGGTCGGGCCCCGGGGAGCTGTTTTTT.

V is TRBV29-1 and J is TRBJ2-2, with D perhaps matching TRBD1 or TRBD2 (5 bases each). The V gene lost 7 bases and the J gene lost 0 bases, with 12 bases spanning the gap. This CDR3 has 14 residues. The germline CDR1 and CDR2 sequences are SQVTM and ANQGSEA. The CDR3 here is CSARDGTNTGELFF. The CDR3 DNA reads TGCAGCGCCCGGGACGGCACGAACACCGGGGAGCTGTTTTTT.

Comment on this clonotype: Compared with germline, one end of the junction differs, possibly owing to a read error. This chain joins TRBV5-1 and TRBJ2-2; TRBD2 might be the D (5 bases). In germline, CDR1 is SGHRS, CDR2 YFSETQ. CDR3 length equals 14 residues. The CDR3 loop reads CASSPGMNTGELIF. Here the CDR3 DNA reads TGCGCCAGCAGCCCAGGAATGAACACCGGGGAGCTGATTTTT.

The chain recombines TRBV6-5 with TRBJ1-2; D uncertain. The V gene lost 6 bases and the J gene lost 5 bases, with 10 bases spanning the gap. Germline V gene sequence: CDR1 MNHEY, CDR2 SVGAGI. The CDR3 extends over 12 amino acids. The CDR3 coding sequence is TGTGCCAGCAGCCCCGGTGCGTATGGCTACACCTTC. Translating gives CASSPGAYGYTF.

This clonotype has ten or more counts. The chain combines TRBV4-1 with TRBJ2-1; the D gene could be TRBD1 or TRBD2 (6 bases each). CDR1 and CDR2 from the germline V gene are MGHRA and YSYEKL. V lost 4 bases to trimming and J lost 5 bases, with 18 bases between them. The CDR3 loop spans 16 amino acids. DNA for the CDR3: TGCGCCAGCAGCCCACAGCCGGGGGCGAAAGACAATGAGCAGTTCTTC. Its translation: CASSPQPGAKDNEQFF.

This clonotype was seen more than once but under ten times. The V call is TRBV4-1, the J call TRBJ2-1, with 8 nucleotides matching TRBD2. Germline V gene lookup returns CDR1 MGHRA and CDR2 YSYEKL. The CDR3 has 17 residues. The V and J ends lost 3 bases and 4 bases, in that order; junction bases with no gene match: 11. CDR3: CASSQRPPSGSYNEQFF. CDR3 nucleotides: TGCGCCAGCAGCCAGCGACCTCCTAGCGGGTCTTACAATGAGCAGTTCTTC.